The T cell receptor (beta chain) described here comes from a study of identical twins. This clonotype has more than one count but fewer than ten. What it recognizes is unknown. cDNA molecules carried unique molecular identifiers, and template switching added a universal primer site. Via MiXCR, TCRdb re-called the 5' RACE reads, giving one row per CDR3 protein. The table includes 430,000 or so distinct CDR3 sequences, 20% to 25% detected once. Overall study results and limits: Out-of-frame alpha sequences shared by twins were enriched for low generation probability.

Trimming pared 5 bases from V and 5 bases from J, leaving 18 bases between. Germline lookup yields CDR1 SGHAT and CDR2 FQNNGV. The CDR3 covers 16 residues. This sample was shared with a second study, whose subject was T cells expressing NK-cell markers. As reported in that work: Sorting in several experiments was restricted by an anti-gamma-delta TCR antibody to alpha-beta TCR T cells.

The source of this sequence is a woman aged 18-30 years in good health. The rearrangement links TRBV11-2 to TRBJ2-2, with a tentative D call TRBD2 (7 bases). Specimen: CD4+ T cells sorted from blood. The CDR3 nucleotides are TGTGCCAGCAGCATCCTAACCGGGGGGCAAACCGGGGAGCTGTTTTTT. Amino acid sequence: CASSILTGGQTGELFF.